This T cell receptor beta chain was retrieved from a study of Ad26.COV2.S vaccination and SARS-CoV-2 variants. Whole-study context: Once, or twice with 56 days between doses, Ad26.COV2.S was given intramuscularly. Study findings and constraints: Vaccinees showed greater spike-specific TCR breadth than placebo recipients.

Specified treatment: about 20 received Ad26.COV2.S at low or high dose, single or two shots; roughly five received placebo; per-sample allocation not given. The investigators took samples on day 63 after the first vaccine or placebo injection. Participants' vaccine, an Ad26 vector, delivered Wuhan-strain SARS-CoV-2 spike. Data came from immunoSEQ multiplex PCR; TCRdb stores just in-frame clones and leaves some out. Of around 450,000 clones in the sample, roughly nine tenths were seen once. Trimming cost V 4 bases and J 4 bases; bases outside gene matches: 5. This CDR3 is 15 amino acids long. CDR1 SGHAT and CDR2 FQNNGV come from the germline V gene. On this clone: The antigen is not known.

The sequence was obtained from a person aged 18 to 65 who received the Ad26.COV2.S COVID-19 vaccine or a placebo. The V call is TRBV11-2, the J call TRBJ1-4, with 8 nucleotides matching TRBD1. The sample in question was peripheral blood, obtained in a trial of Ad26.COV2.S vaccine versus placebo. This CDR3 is CASSSLRGLNEKLFF. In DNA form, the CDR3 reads TGTGCCAGCAGCTCCCTCAGGGGGCTTAATGAAAAACTGTTTTTT.